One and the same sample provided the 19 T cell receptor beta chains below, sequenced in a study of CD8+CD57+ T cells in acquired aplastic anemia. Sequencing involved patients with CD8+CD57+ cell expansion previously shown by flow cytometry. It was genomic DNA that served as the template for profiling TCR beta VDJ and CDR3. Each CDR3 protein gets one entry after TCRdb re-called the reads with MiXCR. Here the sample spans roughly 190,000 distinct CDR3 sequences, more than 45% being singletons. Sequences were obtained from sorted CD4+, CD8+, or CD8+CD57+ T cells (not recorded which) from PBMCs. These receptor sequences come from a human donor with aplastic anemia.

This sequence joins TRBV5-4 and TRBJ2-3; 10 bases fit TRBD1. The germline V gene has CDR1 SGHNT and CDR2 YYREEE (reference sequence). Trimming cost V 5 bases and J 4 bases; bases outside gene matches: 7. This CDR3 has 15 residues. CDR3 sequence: CASSHPGQGPDTQYF. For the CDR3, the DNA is TGTGCCAGCAGTCACCCGGGACAGGGGCCAGATACGCAGTATTTT. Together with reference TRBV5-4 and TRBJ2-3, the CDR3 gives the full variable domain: ETGVTQSPTHLIKTRGQQVTLRCSSQSGHNTVSWYQQALGQGPQFIFQYYREEENGRGNFPPRFSGLQFPNYSSELNVNALELDDSALYLCASSHPGQGPDTQYFGPGTRLTVL.

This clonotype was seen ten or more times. CDR3 in amino acids: CASSLRAGVVYEQYF. The CDR3 DNA is TGTGCCAGCAGTCTAAGAGCGGGAGTCGTATACGAGCAGTACTTC. The chain couples TRBV12-3 or TRBV12-4 to TRBJ2-7; 8 nucleotides match TRBD2. The trim removed 5 bases at V and 4 bases at J, leaving 10 bases unmatched. The CDR3 covers 15 residues.

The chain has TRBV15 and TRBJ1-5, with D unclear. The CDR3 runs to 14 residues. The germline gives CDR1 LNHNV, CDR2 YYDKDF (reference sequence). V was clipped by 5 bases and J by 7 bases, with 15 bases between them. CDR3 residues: CATSGRRGVQPQHF. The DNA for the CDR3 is TGTGCCACCAGCGGCAGGCGTGGCGTACAGCCCCAGCATTTT.

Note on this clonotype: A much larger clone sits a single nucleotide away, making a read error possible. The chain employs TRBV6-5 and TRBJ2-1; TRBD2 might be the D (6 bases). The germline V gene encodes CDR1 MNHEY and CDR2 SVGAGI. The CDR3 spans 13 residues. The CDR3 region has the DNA TGTGCCAGCAGTTACCGGGGAGGCAATGAGCAGTCCTTC. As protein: CASSYRGGNEQSF.

CDR3 sequence (DNA): TGCAGTGCGGGGACGGGGACAGGGGAAACGAATGAGCAGTTCTTC. It is translated as CSAGTGTGETNEQFF. The genes are TRBV20-1 and TRBJ2-1; 10 bases line up with TRBD1. With V trimmed by 6 bases and J by 7 bases, 12 bases remained unmatched. CDR1 is DFQATT and CDR2 is SNEGSKA in the germline V gene (reference sequence). The CDR3 consists of 15 residues.

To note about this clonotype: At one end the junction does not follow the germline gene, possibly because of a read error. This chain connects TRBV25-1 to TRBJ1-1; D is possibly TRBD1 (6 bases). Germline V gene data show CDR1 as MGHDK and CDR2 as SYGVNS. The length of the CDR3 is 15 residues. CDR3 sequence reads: CASSVGRAGDTKAFF. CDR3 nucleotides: TGTGCCAGCAGTGTAGGGCGGGCGGGGGACACTAAAGCTTTCTTT. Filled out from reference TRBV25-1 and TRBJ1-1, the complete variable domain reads EADIYQTPRYLVIGTGKKITLECSQTMGHDKMYWYQQDPGMELHLIHYSYGVNSTEKGDLSSESTVSRIRTEHFPLTLESARPSHTSQYLCASSVGRAGDTKAFFGQGTRLTVV.

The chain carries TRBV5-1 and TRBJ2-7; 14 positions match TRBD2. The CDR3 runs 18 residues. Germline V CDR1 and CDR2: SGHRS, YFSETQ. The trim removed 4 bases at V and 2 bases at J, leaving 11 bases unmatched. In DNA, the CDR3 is TGCGCCAGCAGCGGTCAGGGACTAGCGGGGGCGGGCCCCTACGAGCAGTACTTC. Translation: CASSGQGLAGAGPYEQYF.

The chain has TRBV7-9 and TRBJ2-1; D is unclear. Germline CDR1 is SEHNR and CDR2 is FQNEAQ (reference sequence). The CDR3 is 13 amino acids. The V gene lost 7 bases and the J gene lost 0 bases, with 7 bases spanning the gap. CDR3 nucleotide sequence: TGTGCCAGCACGGAAGGCTCCTACAATGAGCAGTTCTTC. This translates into CASTEGSYNEQFF.

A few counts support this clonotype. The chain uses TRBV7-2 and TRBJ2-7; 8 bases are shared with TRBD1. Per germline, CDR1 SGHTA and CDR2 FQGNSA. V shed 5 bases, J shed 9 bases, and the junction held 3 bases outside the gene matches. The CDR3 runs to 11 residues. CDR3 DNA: TGTGCCAGCAGCGAAGACAGGGGGCAGTACTTC. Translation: CASSEDRGQYF.

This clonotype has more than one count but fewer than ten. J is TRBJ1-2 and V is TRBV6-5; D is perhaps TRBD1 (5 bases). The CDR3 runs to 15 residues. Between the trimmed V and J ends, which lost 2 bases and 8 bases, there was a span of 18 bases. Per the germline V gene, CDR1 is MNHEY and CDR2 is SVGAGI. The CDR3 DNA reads TGTGCCAGCAGTTACGGTTCTCAGGGAATGAGCGGCTACACCTTC. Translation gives CASSYGSQGMSGYTF.

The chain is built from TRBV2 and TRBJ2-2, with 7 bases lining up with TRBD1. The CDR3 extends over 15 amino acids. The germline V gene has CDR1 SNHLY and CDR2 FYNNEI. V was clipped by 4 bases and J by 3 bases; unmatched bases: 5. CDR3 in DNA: TGTGCCAGCAGTGTTAACAGGGGCGACACCGGGGAGCTGTTTTTT. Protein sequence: CASSVNRGDTGELFF. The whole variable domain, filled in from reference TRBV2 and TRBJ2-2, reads EPEVTQTPSHQVTQMGQEVILRCVPISNHLYFYWYRQILGQKVEFLVSFYNNEISEKSEIFDDQFSVERPDGSNFTLKIRSTKLEDSAMYFCASSVNRGDTGELFFGEGSRLTVL.

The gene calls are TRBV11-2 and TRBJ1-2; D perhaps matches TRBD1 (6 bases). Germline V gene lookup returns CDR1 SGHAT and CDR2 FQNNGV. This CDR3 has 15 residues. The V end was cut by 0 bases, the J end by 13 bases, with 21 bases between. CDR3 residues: CASSLELMGGGRITF. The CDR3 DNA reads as TGTGCCAGCAGCTTAGAATTGATGGGAGGGGGTAGAATCACCTTC.

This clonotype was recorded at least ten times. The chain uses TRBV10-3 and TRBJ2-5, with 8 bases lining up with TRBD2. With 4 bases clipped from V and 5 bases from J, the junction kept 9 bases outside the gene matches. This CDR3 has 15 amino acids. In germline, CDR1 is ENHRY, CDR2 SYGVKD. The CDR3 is CAISGGSGTWETQYF. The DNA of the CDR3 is TGTGCCATCAGTGGTGGTAGCGGGACATGGGAGACCCAGTACTTC.

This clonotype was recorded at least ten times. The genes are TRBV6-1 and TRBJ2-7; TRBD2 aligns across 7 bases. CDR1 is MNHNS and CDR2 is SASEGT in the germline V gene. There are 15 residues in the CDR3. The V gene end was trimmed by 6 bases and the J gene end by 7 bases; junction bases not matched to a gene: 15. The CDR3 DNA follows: TGTGCCAGCAGCTCAACAGGCGGCGGGAGAGGGGAGCAGTACTTC. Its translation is CASSSTGGGRGEQYF.

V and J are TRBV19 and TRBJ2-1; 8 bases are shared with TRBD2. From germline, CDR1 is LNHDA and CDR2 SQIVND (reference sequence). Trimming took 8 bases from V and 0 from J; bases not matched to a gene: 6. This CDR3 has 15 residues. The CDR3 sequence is CASAIAGSSYNEQFF. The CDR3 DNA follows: TGTGCCAGTGCGATAGCGGGGAGCTCCTACAATGAGCAGTTCTTC.

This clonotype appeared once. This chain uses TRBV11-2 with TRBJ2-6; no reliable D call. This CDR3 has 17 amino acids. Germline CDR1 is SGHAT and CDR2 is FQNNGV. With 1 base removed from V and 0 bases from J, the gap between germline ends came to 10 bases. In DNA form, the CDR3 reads TGTGCCAGCAGCTTAGTTAATATGCCCTCTGGGGCCAACGTCCTGACTTTC. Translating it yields CASSLVNMPSGANVLTF.

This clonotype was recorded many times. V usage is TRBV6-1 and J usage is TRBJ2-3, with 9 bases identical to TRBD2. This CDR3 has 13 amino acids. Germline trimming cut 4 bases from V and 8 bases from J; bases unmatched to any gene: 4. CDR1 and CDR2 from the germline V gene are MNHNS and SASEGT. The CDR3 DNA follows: TGTGCCAGCAGTGGTAGCGGGGGAATTACGCAGTATTTT. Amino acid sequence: CASSGSGGITQYF.

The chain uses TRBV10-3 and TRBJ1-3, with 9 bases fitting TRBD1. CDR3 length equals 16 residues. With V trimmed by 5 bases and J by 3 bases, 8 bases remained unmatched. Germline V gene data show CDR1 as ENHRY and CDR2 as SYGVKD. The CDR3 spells CAISPGQGTVGNTIYF. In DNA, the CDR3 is TGTGCCATCAGTCCTGGACAGGGGACTGTTGGAAACACCATATATTTT.

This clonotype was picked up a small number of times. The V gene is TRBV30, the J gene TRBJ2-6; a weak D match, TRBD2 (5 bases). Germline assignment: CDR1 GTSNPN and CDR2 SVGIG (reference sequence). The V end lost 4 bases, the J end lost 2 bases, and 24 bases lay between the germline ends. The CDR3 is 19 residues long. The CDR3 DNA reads TGTGCCTGGACTCCCAAGGGCGGGTCCCCCCCTCCTGGGGCCAACGTCCTGACTTTC. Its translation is CAWTPKGGSPPPGANVLTF.